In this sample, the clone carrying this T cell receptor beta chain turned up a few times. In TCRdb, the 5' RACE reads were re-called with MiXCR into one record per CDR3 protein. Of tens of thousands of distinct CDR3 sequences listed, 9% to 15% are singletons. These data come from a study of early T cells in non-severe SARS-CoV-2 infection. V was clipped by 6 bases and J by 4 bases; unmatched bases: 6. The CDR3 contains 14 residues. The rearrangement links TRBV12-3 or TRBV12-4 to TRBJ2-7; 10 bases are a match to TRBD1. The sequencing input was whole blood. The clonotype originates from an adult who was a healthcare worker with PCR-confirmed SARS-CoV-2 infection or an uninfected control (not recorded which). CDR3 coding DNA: TGTGCCAGCAGCTTCCCGGACAGGGGGTACGAGCAGTACTTC. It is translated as CASSFPDRGYEQYF.